The clone carrying this TCR beta chain was counted once. This sample was included in a study of OX40 agonist ivuxolimab in advanced cancers. About the study: Patients were given ivuxolimab, an antibody that agonizes OX40 (CD134). Participants, around 80% male, averaged about 56 years of age, ranging from 23 to 79.

The germline gives CDR1 SGHTA, CDR2 FQGTGA. J gave up 7 bases and V 4 bases, and 16 bases lay outside the gene matches. The CDR3 runs 17 residues. Assay: immunoSEQ multiplex PCR; the TCRdb copy retains only in-frame clones and omits some. The table has about 79,000 clones, around 94% seen once; the top ten hold 9.6%. The chain couples TRBV7-3 to TRBJ2-1, with 7 bases aligning to TRBD2. The sequence was obtained from an adult with an advanced solid tumor such as melanoma, head and neck, liver or kidney cancer. The starting material was CD4+ or CD8+ T cells sorted from blood, obtained in a trial of the OX40 agonist ivuxolimab. The CDR3 DNA reads TGTGCCAGCAGCTGGCTCCCCGGGGAGCGGGATACGAATGAGCAGTTCTTC. Translated, it gives CASSWLPGERDTNEQFF.